This T cell receptor (beta chain) was observed in a study of OX40 agonist ivuxolimab in advanced cancers. The overall study: Mean age approximately 66 years, range about 23 to 80; around 80% male.

The method was immunoSEQ multiplex PCR; TCRdb's version includes in-frame clones alone and lacks a portion of them. Counted here are tens of thousands of clones, around 90% occurring once; the ten biggest clones make up roughly a tenth. CDR1 is MNHEY, CDR2 SVGAGI, per germline. With 6 bases removed from V and 0 bases from J, the gap between germline ends came to 10 bases. This CDR3 is built from 14 residues. Cycle 7 day 1, cycle 4 day 1, and baseline were the timepoints at which blood was sampled. This sequence joins TRBV6-5 and TRBJ2-3, with D maybe TRBD1 (5 bases). The sample here was CD4+ or CD8+ T cells sorted from blood, taken in a trial of the OX40 agonist ivuxolimab. This clonotype originated in an adult with an advanced solid tumor such as melanoma, head and neck, liver or kidney cancer. In DNA, the CDR3 is TGTGCCAGCAGCCGAGACAGAAGCACAGATACGCAGTATTTT. It codes for CASSRDRSTDTQYF.